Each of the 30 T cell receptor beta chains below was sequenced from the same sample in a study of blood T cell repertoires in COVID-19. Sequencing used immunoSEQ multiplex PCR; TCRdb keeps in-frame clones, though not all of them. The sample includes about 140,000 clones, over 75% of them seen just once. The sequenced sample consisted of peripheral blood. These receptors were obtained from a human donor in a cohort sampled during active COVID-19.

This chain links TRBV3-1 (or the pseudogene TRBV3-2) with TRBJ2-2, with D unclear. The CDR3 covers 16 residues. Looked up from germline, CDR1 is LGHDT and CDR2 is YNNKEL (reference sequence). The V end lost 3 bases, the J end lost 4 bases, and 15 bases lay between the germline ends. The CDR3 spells CASSQNLPSGTGELFF. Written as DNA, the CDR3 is TGTGCCAGCAGCCAGAATCTACCCTCGGGCACCGGGGAGCTGTTTTTT.

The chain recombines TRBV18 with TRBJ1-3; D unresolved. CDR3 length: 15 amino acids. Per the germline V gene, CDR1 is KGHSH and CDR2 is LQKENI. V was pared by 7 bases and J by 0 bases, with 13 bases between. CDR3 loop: CASLPKFSSGNTIYF. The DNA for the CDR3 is TGTGCCAGCTTACCGAAGTTTAGCTCTGGAAACACCATATATTTT. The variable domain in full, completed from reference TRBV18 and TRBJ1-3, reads NAGVMQNPRHLVRRRGQEARLRCSPMKGHSHVYWYRQLPEEGLKFMVYLQKENIIDESGMPKERFSAEFPKEGPSILRIQQVVRGDSAAYFCASLPKFSSGNTIYFGEGSWLTVV.

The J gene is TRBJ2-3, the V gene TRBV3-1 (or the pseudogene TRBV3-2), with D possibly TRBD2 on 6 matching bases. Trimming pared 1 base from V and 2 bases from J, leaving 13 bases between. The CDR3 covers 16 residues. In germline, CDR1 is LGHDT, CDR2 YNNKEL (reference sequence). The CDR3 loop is CASSQGAGGTTDTQYF. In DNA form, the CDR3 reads TGTGCCAGCAGCCAAGGGGCCGGGGGAACCACAGATACGCAGTATTTT.

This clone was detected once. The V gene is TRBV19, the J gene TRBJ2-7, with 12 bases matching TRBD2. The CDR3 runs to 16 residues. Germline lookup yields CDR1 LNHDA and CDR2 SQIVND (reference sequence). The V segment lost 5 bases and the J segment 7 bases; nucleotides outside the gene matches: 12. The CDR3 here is CASSPLVTSGRREQYF. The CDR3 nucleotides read TGTGCCAGTAGTCCCCTGGTGACTAGCGGGAGAAGGGAGCAGTACTTC.

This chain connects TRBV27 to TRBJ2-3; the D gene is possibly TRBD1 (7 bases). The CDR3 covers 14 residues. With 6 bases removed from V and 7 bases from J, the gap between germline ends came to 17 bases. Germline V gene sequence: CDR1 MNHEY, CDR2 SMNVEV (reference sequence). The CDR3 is CASRQGGSGNTQYF. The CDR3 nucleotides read TGTGCCAGCAGGCAGGGGGGATCGGGAAATACGCAGTATTTT.

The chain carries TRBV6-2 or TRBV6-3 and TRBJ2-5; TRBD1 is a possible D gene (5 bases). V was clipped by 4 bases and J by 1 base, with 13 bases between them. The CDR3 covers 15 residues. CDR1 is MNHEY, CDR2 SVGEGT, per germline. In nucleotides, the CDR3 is TGTGCCAGCAGTTGGGGTACAGGTTTCCAAGAGACCCAGTACTTC. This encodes CASSWGTGFQETQYF.

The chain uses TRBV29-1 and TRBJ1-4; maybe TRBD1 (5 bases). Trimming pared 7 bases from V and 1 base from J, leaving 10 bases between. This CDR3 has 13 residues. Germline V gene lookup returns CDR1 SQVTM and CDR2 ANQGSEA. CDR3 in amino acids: CSAGRGTNEKLFF. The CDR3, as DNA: TGCAGCGCCGGGAGGGGAACTAATGAAAAACTGTTTTTT.

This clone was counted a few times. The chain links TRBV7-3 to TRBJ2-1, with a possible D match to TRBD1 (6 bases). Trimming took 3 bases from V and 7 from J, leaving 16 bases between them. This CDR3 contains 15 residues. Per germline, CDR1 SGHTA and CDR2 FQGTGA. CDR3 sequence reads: CASSFNRGRGNEQFF. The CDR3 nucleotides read TGTGCCAGCAGCTTTAATAGGGGCAGGGGAAATGAGCAGTTCTTC. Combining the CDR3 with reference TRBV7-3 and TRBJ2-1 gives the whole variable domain GAGVSQTPSNKVTEKGKYVELRCDPISGHTALYWYRQSLGQGPEFLIYFQGTGAADDSGLPNDRFFAVRPEGSVSTLKIQRTERGDSAVYLCASSFNRGRGNEQFFGPGTRLTVL.

CDR3 in amino acids: CASSGGQRPNQPQHF. Written as DNA, the CDR3 is TGTGCCAGTAGTGGGGGACAGCGACCCAATCAGCCCCAGCATTTT. This chain uses TRBV19 with TRBJ1-5; 7 positions agree with TRBD1. With 5 bases clipped from V and 3 bases from J, the junction kept 7 bases outside the gene matches. The germline CDR1 and CDR2 sequences are LNHDA and SQIVND (reference sequence). The CDR3 totals 15 residues.

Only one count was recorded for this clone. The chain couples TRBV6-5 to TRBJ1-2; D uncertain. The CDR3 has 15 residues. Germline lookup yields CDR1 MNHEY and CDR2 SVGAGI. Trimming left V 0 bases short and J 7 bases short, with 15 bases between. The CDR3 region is CASSYSSISHGGYTF. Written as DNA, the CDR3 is TGTGCCAGCAGTTACTCGAGTATTTCTCACGGTGGCTACACCTTC.

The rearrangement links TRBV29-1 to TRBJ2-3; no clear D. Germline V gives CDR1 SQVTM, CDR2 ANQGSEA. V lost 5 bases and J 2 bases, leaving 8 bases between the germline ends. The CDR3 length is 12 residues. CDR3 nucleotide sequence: TGCAGCGTTATTAGCAACACAGATACGCAGTATTTT. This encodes CSVISNTDTQYF.

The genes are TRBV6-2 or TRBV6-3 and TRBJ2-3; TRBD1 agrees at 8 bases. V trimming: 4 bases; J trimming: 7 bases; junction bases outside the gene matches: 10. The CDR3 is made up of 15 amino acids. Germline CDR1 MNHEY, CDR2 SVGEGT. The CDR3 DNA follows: TGTGCCAGCAGTTCCGGGACAGGAGGTTTGAATACGCAGTATTTT. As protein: CASSSGTGGLNTQYF.

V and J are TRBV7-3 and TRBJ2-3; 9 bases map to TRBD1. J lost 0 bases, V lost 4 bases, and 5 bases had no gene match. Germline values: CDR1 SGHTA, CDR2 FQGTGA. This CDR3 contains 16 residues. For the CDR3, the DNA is TGTGCCAGCAGCTACGGGACAGGGACTAGCACAGATACGCAGTATTTT. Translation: CASSYGTGTSTDTQYF.

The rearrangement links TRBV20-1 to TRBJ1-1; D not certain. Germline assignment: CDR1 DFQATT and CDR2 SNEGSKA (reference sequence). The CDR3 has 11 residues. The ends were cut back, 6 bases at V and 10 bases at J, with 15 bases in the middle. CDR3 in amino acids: CSAALPVVAFF. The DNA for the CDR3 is TGCAGTGCAGCCCTCCCGGTTGTAGCTTTCTTT.

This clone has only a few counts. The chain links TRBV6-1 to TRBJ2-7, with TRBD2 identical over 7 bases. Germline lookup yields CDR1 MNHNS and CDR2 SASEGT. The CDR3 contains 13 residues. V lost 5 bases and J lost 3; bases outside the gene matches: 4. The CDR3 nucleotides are TGTGCCAGCAGTTATGCTAGCGGCTACGAGCAGTACTTC. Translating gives CASSYASGYEQYF.

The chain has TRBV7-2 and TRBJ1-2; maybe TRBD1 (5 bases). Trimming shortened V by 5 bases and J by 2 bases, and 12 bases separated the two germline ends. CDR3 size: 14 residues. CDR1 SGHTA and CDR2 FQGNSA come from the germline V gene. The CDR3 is CASSGQGLNYGYTF. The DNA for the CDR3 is TGTGCCAGCAGCGGCCAGGGACTCAACTATGGCTACACCTTC.

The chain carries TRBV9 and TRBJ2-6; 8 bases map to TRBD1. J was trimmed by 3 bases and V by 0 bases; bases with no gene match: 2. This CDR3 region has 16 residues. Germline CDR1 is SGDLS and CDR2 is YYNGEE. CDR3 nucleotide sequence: TGTGCCAGCAGCGTAGCAGGGGGCAGTGGGGCCAACGTCCTGACTTTC. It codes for CASSVAGGSGANVLTF.

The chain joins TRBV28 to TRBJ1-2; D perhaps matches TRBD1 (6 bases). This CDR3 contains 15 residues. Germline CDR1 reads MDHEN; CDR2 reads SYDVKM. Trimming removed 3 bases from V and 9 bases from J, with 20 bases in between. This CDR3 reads CASSFLSGGRTRYTF. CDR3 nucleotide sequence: TGTGCCAGCAGTTTTCTGTCGGGGGGCAGGACGCGCTACACCTTC.

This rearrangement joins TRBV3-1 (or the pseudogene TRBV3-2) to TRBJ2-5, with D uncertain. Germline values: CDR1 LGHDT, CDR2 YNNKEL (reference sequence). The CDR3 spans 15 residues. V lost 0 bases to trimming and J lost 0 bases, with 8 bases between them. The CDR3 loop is CASSQDPGYQETQYF. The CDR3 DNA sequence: TGTGCCAGCAGCCAAGACCCCGGGTACCAAGAGACCCAGTACTTC.

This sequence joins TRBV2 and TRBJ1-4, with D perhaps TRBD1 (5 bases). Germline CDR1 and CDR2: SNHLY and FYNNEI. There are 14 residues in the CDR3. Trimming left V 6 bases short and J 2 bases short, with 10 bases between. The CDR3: CASRYDSTNEKLFF. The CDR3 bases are TGTGCCAGCAGATACGACAGTACTAATGAAAAACTGTTTTTT.

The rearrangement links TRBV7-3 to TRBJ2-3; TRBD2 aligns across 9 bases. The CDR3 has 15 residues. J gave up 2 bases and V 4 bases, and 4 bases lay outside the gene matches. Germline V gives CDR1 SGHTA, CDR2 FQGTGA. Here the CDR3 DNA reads TGTGCCAGCAGCTCGGGCGGGAGGGTCACAGATACGCAGTATTTT. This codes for CASSSGGRVTDTQYF.

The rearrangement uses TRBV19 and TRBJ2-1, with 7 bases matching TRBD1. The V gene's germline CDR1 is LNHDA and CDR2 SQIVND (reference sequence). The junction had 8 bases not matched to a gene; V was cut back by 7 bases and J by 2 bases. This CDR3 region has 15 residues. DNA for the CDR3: TGTGCCAGTACTTTGGACAGGTCCCCCTACAATGAGCAGTTCTTC. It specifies CASTLDRSPYNEQFF. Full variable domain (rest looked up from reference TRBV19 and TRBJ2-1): DGGITQSPKYLFRKEGQNVTLSCEQNLNHDAMYWYRQDPGQGLRLIYYSQIVNDFQKGDIAEGYSVSREKKESFPLTVTSAQKNPTAFYLCASTLDRSPYNEQFFGPGTRLTVL.

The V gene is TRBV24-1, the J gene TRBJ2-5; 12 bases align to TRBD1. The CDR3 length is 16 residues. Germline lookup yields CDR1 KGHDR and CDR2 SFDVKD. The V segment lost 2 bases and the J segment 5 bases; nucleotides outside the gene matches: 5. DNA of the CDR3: TGTGCCACCAGTGATTGGGGGACAGGGGGCTTTGAGACCCAGTACTTC. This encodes CATSDWGTGGFETQYF.

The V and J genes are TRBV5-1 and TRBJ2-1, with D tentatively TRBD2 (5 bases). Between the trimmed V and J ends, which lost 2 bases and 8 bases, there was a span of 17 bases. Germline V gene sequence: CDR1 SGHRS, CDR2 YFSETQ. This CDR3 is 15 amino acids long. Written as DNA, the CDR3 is TGCGCCAGCAGCTTTAGCTGGAGGAAGATTGATGAGCAGTTCTTC. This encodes CASSFSWRKIDEQFF.

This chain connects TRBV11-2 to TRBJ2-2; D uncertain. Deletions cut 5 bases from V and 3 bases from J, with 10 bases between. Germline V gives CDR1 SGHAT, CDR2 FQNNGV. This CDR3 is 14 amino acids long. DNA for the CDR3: TGTGCCAGCAGCCTGGCAGGTGACACCGGGGAGCTGTTTTTT. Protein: CASSLAGDTGELFF.

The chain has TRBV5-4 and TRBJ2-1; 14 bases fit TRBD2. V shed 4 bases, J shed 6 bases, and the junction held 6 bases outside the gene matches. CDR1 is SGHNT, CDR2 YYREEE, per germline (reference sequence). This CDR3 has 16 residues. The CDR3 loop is CASSRAGLAGVNEQFF. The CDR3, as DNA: TGTGCCAGCAGCCGGGCGGGACTAGCGGGAGTCAATGAGCAGTTCTTC.

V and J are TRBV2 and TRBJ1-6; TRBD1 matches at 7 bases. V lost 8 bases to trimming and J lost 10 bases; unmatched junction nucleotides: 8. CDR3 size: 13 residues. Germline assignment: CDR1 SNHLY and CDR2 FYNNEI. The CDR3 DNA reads TGTGCCAGCTCACAGGGGATCGGGTCACCCCTCCACTTT. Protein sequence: CASSQGIGSPLHF.

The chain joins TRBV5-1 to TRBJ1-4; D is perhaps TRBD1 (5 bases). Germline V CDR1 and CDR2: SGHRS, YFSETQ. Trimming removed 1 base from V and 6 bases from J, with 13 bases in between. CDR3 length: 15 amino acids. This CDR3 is CASSLTPGLYEKLFF. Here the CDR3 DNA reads TGCGCCAGCAGCTTGACACCAGGGCTTTATGAAAAACTGTTTTTT.

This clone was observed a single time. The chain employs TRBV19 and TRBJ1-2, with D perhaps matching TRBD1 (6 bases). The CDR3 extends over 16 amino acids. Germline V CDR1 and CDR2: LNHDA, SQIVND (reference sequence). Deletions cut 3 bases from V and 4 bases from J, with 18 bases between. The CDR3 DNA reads TGTGCCAGTAGTATTGGGGCCCGGGACAAATTCTATGGCTACACCTTC. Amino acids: CASSIGARDKFYGYTF.

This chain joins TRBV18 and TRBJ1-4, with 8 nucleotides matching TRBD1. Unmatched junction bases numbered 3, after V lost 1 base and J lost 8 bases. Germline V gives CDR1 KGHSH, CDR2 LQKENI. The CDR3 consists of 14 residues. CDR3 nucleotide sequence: TGTGCCAGCTCACCACAACAGGGGGAGGAAAAACTGTTTTTT. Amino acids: CASSPQQGEEKLFF.